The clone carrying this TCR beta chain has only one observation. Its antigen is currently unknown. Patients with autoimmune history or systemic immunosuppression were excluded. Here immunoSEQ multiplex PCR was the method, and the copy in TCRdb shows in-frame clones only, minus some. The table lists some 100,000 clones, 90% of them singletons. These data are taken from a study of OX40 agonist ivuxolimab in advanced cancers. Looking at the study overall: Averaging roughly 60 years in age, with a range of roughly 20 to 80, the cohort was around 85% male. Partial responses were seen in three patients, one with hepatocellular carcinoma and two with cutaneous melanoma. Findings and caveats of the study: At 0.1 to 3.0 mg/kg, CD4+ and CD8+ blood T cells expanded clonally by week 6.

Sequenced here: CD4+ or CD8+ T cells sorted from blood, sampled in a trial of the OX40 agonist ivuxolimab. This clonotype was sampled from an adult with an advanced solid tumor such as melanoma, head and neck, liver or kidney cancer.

CDR3 in amino acids: CASSTLGETQYF. In nucleotides, the CDR3 is TGTGCCAGCAGCACCCTGGGCGAGACCCAGTACTTC. The chain is built from TRBV9 and TRBJ2-5, with unresolved D. Germline CDR1 reads SGDLS; CDR2 reads YYNGEE. The CDR3 spans 12 residues. The germline V and J ends were trimmed by 4 bases and 5 bases, with 9 bases remaining between them.